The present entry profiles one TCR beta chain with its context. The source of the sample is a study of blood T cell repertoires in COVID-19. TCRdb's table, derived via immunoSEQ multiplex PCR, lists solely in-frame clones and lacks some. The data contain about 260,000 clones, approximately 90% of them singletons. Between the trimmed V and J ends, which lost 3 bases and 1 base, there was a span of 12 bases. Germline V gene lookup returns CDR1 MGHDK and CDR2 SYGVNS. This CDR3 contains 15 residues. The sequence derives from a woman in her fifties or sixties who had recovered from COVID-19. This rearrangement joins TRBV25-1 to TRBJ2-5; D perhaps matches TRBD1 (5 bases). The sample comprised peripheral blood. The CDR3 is CASSELGHLQETQYF. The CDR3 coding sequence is TGTGCCAGCAGTGAGCTCGGACATCTCCAAGAGACCCAGTACTTC.